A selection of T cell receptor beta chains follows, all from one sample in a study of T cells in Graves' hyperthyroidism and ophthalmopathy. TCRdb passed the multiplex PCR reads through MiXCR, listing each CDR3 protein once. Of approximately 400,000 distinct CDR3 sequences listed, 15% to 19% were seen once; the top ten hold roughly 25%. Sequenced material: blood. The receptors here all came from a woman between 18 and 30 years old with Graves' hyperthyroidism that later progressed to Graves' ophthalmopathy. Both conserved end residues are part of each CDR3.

CASSLAPGLAGVERTKNIQYF	TRBV7-6	TRBJ2-4
CASSLNAEAFF	TRBV5-6	TRBJ1-1
CASSEMYNERFF	TRBV7-9	TRBJ2-1
CSVDLVDNDEQFF	TRBV29-1	TRBJ2-1
CASSPLGGRRGLYEQYF	TRBV7-9	TRBJ2-7
CASSLVRTGGYEQYF	TRBV27	TRBJ2-7
CASRMWGAGELFF	TRBV5-1	TRBJ2-2
CSAGQGVNEQLF	TRBV29-1	TRBJ2-1
CASSEGLAGATDTQYF	TRBV27	TRBJ2-3
CASLDDKNSPLHF	TRBV28	TRBJ1-6
CASSLYSRGAYNEQFF	TRBV27	TRBJ2-1
CSAQTSGTPHEQFF	TRBV20-1	TRBJ2-1
CASSFRLAGTDTQYF	TRBV7-9	TRBJ2-3
CASSWNPGTGEDTIYF	TRBV2	TRBJ1-3
CASSQDTGTELFF	TRBV4-2	TRBJ2-2
CASSLSLAGTGELFF	TRBV28	TRBJ2-2
CASSQLAGRTYEQYF	TRBV28	TRBJ2-7
CASSLPRTEINYGYTF	TRBV28	TRBJ1-2
CSVEVGPGTRGSYEQYF	TRBV29-1	TRBJ2-7
CASSRPNAPGNEQFF	TRBV4-1	TRBJ2-1
CASSPTTSGNLYEQYF	TRBV3-1	TRBJ2-7
CSAEDGTYEQYF	TRBV29-1	TRBJ2-7
CAWSVRRGFTDTQYF	TRBV30	TRBJ2-3
CASSSAIANSPLHF	TRBV12-3/TRBV12-4	TRBJ1-6
CSALPIRDRGVDEQFF	TRBV20-1	TRBJ2-1
CSVATGSAADTQYF	TRBV29-1	TRBJ2-3
CSARKGTVYNEQFF	TRBV20-1	TRBJ2-1
CASSLGTAPAYEQYF	TRBV5-1	TRBJ2-7
CASSTHLAGTNEQYF	TRBV19	TRBJ2-7
CASSEPGGSYNEQFF	TRBV6-1	TRBJ2-1
CASRGQGEMKKLFF	TRBV6-1	TRBJ1-4
CASSSYQNPAGELFF	TRBV5-1	TRBJ2-2
CATRYGATNEKLFF	TRBV6-1	TRBJ1-4
CASSQGLLGAANEKLFF	TRBV5-1	TRBJ1-4
CASGFISGTSGSYEQYF	TRBV12-5	TRBJ2-7
CAIFSGTLEQFF	TRBV2	TRBJ2-1
CSADPRARIYGYTF	TRBV20-1	TRBJ1-2
CASSPFRDRGIMNTEAFF	TRBV12-3/TRBV12-4	TRBJ1-1
CASSLRTASYEQYF	TRBV2	TRBJ2-7
CASSYSLATGGTSQYF	TRBV6-6	TRBJ2-4
CASSPGLKDYGYTF	TRBV4-3	TRBJ1-2
CASSLWILTSGRSSYNEQFF	TRBV7-9	TRBJ2-1
CSAPRQGAGDEQFF	TRBV20-1	TRBJ2-1
CASSLEQGLNTGELFF	TRBV5-1	TRBJ2-2
CAWSAAWGYTEAFF	TRBV30	TRBJ1-1
CASSFSGRAVNEQFF	TRBV28	TRBJ2-1
CAISDKAQTGGANTEAFF	TRBV10-3	TRBJ1-1
CASSLRGLAGYTYNEQFF	TRBV27	TRBJ2-1
CASSFEGGRTSYNEQFF	TRBV12-3/TRBV12-4	TRBJ2-1
CASRQGTGVYGYTF	TRBV6-2/TRBV6-3	TRBJ1-2
CSASRLAYNEQFF	TRBV20-1	TRBJ2-1
CASRVSRSSYTDTQYF	TRBV6-1	TRBJ2-3
CASSLRQGHGYTF	TRBV28	TRBJ1-2